This T cell receptor beta chain was recorded in a study of T-cell reconstitution after alpha-beta-depleted transplantation in children. Study-level findings and limits: Approximately two months post-transplant, alpha-beta T cells reportedly originated from several hundred expanded graft clones. Day-60 TCRbeta diversity that was high in some patients was derived from surviving recipient T cells and thymic progenitors. Newly produced T cells mostly accounted for T-cell counts and diversity one year post-transplant.

Unique molecular identifiers were incorporated into the prepared TCRbeta library. One entry per CDR3 protein results from TCRdb running MiXCR on the PCR reads. The repertoire holds a few hundred thousand distinct CDR3 sequences, with nearly 8% as singletons. Germline V lookup: CDR1 SGHRS, CDR2 YFSETQ. The V and J ends lost 4 bases and 2 bases respectively, with 14 bases between them. The CDR3 is 15 residues long. This clonotype was seen repeatedly, ten times or more. No antigen is known for it. The sequences come from peripheral blood, collected 360 days after TCRalphabeta/CD19-depleted stem cell transplant. The receptor was derived from a female patient aged 2-9 years who had a stem cell transplant for Fanconi anemia, so the T cells may come from the graft donor. V gene TRBV5-1 combines with J gene TRBJ2-3, with D perhaps given as TRBD1 or TRBD2 (5 bases each). CDR3 residues: CASSLPEGHTDTQYF. Here the CDR3 DNA reads TGCGCCAGCAGCCTGCCCGAGGGGCACACAGATACGCAGTATTTT.